The T cell receptor beta chain under discussion was sequenced for a study of response to subunit inactivated influenza vaccine. The sample holds a few counts of this clonotype. Its specificity is not known. Study-level findings and limits: Every seasonal influenza vaccination brings in few new T cells, the authors suggested.

The CDR3 is made up of 16 amino acids. Between the trimmed V and J ends, which lost 1 base and 3 bases, there was a span of 16 bases. The germline gives CDR1 DFQATT, CDR2 SNEGSKA (reference sequence). Via MiXCR, TCRdb re-called the RT-PCR reads, giving one row per CDR3 protein. The sample shows about 530,000 distinct CDR3 sequences, about an eighth of them seen only once. The chain is built from TRBV20-1 and TRBJ1-5; weak D call: TRBD1 (5 bases). This TCR derives from a man aged 50 to 59 who received an inactivated influenza vaccine. This specimen was PBMCs from blood, taken on the day of vaccination. The CDR3 loop reads CSARGTGVQVNQPQHF. In DNA form, the CDR3 reads TGCAGTGCTAGAGGGACGGGGGTCCAGGTCAATCAGCCCCAGCATTTT.